This entry lists 17 T cell receptor beta chains sequenced from one sample in a study of blood T cell repertoires in COVID-19. Libraries were prepared by immunoSEQ multiplex PCR; TCRdb keeps only in-frame clonotypes and omits some of them. Of about 87,000 clones listed, around 86% are singletons. The material sequenced was peripheral blood. The receptors derive from a woman between 70 and 85 years old with acute or convalescent COVID-19.

This clone has just a few counts. This chain joins TRBV6-5 and TRBJ2-3; the D gene is possibly TRBD2 (6 bases). Germline CDR1 MNHEY, CDR2 SVGAGI. Trimming left V 2 bases short and J 6 bases short, with 12 bases between. The CDR3 runs 14 residues. The CDR3 region is CASSYIAELDTQYF. The CDR3 nucleotides read TGTGCCAGCAGTTACATAGCGGAGCTGGATACGCAGTATTTT.

V and J are TRBV3-1 (or the pseudogene TRBV3-2) and TRBJ1-2; no definite D call. The CDR3 has 21 amino acids. CDR1 and CDR2 (germline): LGHDT, YNNKEL (reference sequence). Between the trimmed V and J ends, which lost 0 bases and 0 bases, there was a span of 26 bases. CDR3: CASSQESPKSPEDSANYGYTF. CDR3 in DNA: TGTGCCAGCAGCCAAGAATCACCTAAAAGTCCTGAGGACTCAGCTAACTATGGCTACACCTTC.

The V gene is TRBV5-1, the J gene TRBJ2-7; D might be TRBD1 (5 bases). V was pared by 0 bases and J by 5 bases, with 9 bases between. The CDR3 has 13 amino acids. The germline CDR1 and CDR2 sequences are SGHRS and YFSETQ. DNA for the CDR3: TGCGCCAGCAGCTTGGGGCAGGGTGACGAGCAGTACTTC. Translating gives CASSLGQGDEQYF. Supplemented by reference TRBV5-1 and TRBJ2-7, the full variable domain reads KAGVTQTPRYLIKTRGQQVTLSCSPISGHRSVSWYQQTPGQGLQFLFEYFSETQRNKGNFPGRFSGRQFSNSRSEMNVSTLELGDSALYLCASSLGQGDEQYFGPGTRLTVT.

This chain joins TRBV5-1 and TRBJ2-2, with D tentatively TRBD2 (5 bases). Germline V gene sequence: CDR1 SGHRS, CDR2 YFSETQ. Between the trimmed V and J ends, which lost 6 bases and 4 bases, there was a span of 13 bases. CDR3 length: 14 amino acids. CDR3 sequence (DNA): TGCGCCAGCACCCTCGGAGGAACCACCGGGGAGCTGTTTTTT. Translating it yields CASTLGGTTGELFF.

This chain joins TRBV2 and TRBJ2-3; D not resolved. This CDR3 is 14 amino acids long. V was cut by 6 bases and J by 4 bases, with 14 bases left in between. Germline V CDR1 and CDR2: SNHLY, FYNNEI. CDR3 region: CASSPLTVADTQYF. CDR3 DNA: TGTGCCAGCAGCCCCCTTACGGTCGCAGATACGCAGTATTTT.

Points on this clone: This sample also contains other DNA sequences that code for the same CDR3. The V gene is TRBV9, the J gene TRBJ1-1; D not resolved. The CDR3 runs 13 residues. V lost 2 bases, J lost 2 bases, and 7 bases lay in between. Germline V gives CDR1 SGDLS, CDR2 YYNGEE. DNA of the CDR3: TGTGCCAGCAGCGTCGCAGGAAACACTGAAGCTTTCTTT. Translated: CASSVAGNTEAFF.

This clone appeared a few times. The chain joins TRBV7-9 to TRBJ1-6; TRBD1 might be the D (6 bases). Germline assignment: CDR1 SEHNR and CDR2 FQNEAQ (reference sequence). The CDR3 contains 12 residues. Deletions cut 5 bases from V and 12 bases from J, with 11 bases between. CDR3 nucleotides: TGTGCCAGCAGCCGGGACATCGAACCCCTCCACTTT. Protein product: CASSRDIEPLHF. Full variable domain (missing parts from reference TRBV7-9 and TRBJ1-6): DTGVSQNPRHKITKRGQNVTFRCDPISEHNRLYWYRQTLGQGPEFLTYFQNEAQLEKSRLLSDRFSAERPKGSFSTLEIQRTEQGDSAMYLCASSRDIEPLHFGNGTRLTVT.

This clone was detected a few times. The V call is TRBV30, the J call TRBJ1-1, with D perhaps matching TRBD1 (6 bases). V shed 6 bases and J shed 0 bases, with 20 bases lying between them. Germline lookup yields CDR1 GTSNPN and CDR2 SVGIG (reference sequence). The CDR3 sequence is 16 residues long. The CDR3 DNA reads as TGTGCCTGCCTTGGGGGGGCGTCTGTTATGAACACTGAAGCTTTCTTT. Its protein product is CACLGGASVMNTEAFF.

The chain is built from TRBV11-3 and TRBJ1-1; no reliable D call. The V gene lost 5 bases and the J gene lost 4 bases, with 17 bases spanning the gap. The germline gives CDR1 SGHNT, CDR2 YENEEA. The CDR3 length is 15 residues. DNA for the CDR3: TGTGCCAGCAGCCCCAGCAGGCCATCCCTCACTGAAGCTTTCTTT. Translation: CASSPSRPSLTEAFF.

J is TRBJ1-2 and V is TRBV4-1; a weak D match, TRBD1 (6 bases). Trimming took off 4 bases at V and 1 base at J, with 10 bases between the two ends. Germline V gene lookup returns CDR1 MGHRA and CDR2 YSYEKL. The CDR3 totals 14 residues. CDR3 nucleotides: TGCGCCAGCAGCCCCGGGACAAATAACTATGGCTACACCTTC. Encoded protein: CASSPGTNNYGYTF.

This chain uses TRBV9 with TRBJ2-4; 7 positions match TRBD1. V lost 0 bases to trimming and J lost 6 bases; unmatched junction nucleotides: 9. Germline V gene lookup returns CDR1 SGDLS and CDR2 YYNGEE. The CDR3 spans 16 residues. CDR3 loop: CASSVGSGTVGNIQYF. The CDR3 bases are TGTGCCAGCAGCGTAGGATCCGGGACAGTCGGAAACATTCAGTACTTC.

This chain uses TRBV12-5 with TRBJ1-4, with a possible D match to TRBD1 (5 bases). Germline-derived CDR1 and CDR2 are LGHNT and FRNRAP. The CDR3 runs 16 residues. Trimming stripped 0 bases from V and 8 bases from J, with 16 bases between. CDR3 loop: CASGLVLGGIGEKLFF. CDR3 bases: TGTGCTAGTGGTTTGGTTCTTGGGGGGATAGGAGAAAAACTGTTTTTT.

V gene TRBV28 combines with J gene TRBJ1-5, with a possible D match to TRBD1 (6 bases). The CDR3 contains 14 residues. V was shortened by 6 bases and J by 6 bases, with 15 bases between the two germline ends. Germline V CDR1 and CDR2: MDHEN, SYDVKM. As DNA, the CDR3 is TGTGCCAGCAGCCGCAGGGGCATGGGTCAGCCCCAGCATTTT. This sequence encodes CASSRRGMGQPQHF.

The J gene is TRBJ1-6, the V gene TRBV11-1; 11 nucleotides agree with TRBD1. The V gene's germline CDR1 is SGHAT and CDR2 FQDESV (reference sequence). The V gene end was trimmed by 3 bases and the J gene end by 14 bases; junction bases not matched to a gene: 6. The CDR3 runs to 14 residues. CDR3 residues: CASSFGTGGSTLHF. CDR3 DNA: TGTGCCAGCAGCTTTGGGACAGGGGGATCAACCCTCCACTTT.

V gene TRBV28 combines with J gene TRBJ2-1, with unresolved D. Germline CDR1 is MDHEN and CDR2 is SYDVKM. Trimming cost V 2 bases and J 0 bases, with 5 bases left between them. The CDR3 is 14 residues long. The CDR3 here is CASSLISSYNEQFF. The CDR3 DNA reads TGTGCCAGCAGTTTAATTAGCTCCTACAATGAGCAGTTCTTC.

The chain has TRBV5-5 and TRBJ2-7; 8 bases are shared with TRBD2. Unmatched junction bases numbered 5, after V lost 0 bases and J lost 3 bases. CDR3 size: 15 residues. The germline V gene encodes CDR1 SGHKS and CDR2 YYEKEE (reference sequence). CDR3 bases: TGTGCCAGCAGCTTGGTAGGGACTAGTCGCTACGAGCAGTACTTC. Its translation: CASSLVGTSRYEQYF.

The V call is TRBV11-3, the J call TRBJ2-5; 11 positions agree with TRBD2. This CDR3 has 16 residues. V shed 5 bases, J shed 5 bases, and the junction held 10 bases outside the gene matches. CDR1 is SGHNT and CDR2 is YENEEA in the germline V gene. CDR3: CASSQFRTSGWETQYF. The CDR3 coding sequence is TGTGCCAGCAGCCAATTCCGGACTAGCGGGTGGGAGACCCAGTACTTC.